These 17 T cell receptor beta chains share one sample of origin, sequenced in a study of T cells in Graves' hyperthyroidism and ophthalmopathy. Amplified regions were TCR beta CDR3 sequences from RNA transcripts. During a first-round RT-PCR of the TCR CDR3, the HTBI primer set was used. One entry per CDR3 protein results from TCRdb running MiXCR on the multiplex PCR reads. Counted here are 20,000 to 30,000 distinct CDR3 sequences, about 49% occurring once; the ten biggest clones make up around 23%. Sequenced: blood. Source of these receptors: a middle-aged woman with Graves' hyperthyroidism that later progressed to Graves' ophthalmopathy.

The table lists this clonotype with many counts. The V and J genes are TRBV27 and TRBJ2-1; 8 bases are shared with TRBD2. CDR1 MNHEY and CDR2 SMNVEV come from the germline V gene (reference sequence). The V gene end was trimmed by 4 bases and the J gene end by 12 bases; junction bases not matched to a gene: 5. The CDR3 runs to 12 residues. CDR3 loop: CASSSVTSGQFF. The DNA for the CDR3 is TGTGCCAGCAGTTCCGTTACTAGCGGGCAGTTCTTC.

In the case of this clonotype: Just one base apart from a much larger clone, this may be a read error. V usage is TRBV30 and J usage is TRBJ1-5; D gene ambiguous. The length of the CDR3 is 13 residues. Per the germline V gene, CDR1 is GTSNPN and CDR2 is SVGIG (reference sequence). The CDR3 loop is CACRAEGNQPPHF. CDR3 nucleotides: TGTGCCTGCCGCGCAGAAGGCAATCAGCCCCCGCATTTT.

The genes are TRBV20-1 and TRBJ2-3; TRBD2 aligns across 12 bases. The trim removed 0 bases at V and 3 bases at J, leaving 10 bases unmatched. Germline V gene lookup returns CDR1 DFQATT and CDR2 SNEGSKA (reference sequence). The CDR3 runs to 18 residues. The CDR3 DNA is TGCAGTGCTAGAGATCCGGCTAGCGGGAGGGCCAGTACAGATACGCAGTATTTT. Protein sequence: CSARDPASGRASTDTQYF.

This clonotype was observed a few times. The CDR3 coding sequence is TGCAGTGCTCGGCTTGTAGAGACCCAGTACTTC. Its protein is CSARLVETQYF. The rearrangement joins TRBV20-1 to TRBJ2-5; D gene ambiguous. The CDR3 contains 11 residues. The germline V gene encodes CDR1 DFQATT and CDR2 SNEGSKA (reference sequence). V gave up 5 bases and J gave up 4 bases, with 8 bases separating them.

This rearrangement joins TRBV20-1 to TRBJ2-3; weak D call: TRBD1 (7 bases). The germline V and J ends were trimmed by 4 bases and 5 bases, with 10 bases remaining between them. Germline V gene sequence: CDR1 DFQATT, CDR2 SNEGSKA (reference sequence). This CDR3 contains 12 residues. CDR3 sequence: CSAKQGGDTQYF. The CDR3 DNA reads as TGCAGTGCTAAGCAGGGGGGAGATACGCAGTATTTT.

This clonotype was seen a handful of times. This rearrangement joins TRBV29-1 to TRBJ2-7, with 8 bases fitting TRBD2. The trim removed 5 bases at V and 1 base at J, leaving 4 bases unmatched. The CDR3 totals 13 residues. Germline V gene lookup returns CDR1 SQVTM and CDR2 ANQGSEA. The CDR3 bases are TGCAGCGTTAGGACGGGGGGGTCCTACGAGCAGTACTTC. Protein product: CSVRTGGSYEQYF.

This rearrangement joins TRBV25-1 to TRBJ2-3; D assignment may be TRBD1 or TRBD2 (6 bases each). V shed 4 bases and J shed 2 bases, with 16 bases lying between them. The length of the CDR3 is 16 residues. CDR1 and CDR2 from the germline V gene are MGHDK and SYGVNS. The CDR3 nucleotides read TGTGCCAGCAGTGGACGGGGGCCAGCACACACAGATACGCAGTATTTT. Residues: CASSGRGPAHTDTQYF.

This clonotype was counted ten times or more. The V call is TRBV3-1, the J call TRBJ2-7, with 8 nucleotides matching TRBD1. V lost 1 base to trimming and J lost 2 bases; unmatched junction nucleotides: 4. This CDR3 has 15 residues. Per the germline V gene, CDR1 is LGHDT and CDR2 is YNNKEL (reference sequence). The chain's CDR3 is CASSQGQGAPYEQYF. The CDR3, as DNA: TGTGCCAGCAGCCAAGGTCAGGGGGCTCCCTACGAGCAGTACTTC.

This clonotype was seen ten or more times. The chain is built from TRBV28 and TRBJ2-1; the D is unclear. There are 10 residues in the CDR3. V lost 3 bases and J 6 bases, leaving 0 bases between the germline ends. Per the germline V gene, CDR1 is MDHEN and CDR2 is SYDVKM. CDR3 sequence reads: CASSFNEQFF. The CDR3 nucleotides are TGTGCCAGCAGTTTCAATGAGCAGTTCTTC.

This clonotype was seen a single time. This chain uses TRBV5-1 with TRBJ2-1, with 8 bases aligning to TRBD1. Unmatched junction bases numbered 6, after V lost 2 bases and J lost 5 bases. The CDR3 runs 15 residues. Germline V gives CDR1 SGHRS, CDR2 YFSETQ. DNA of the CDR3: TGCGCCAGCAGCTTTGTAGCAGGGGGCAACAATGAGCAGTTCTTC. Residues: CASSFVAGGNNEQFF. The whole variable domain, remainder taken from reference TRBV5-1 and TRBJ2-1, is KAGVTQTPRYLIKTRGQQVTLSCSPISGHRSVSWYQQTPGQGLQFLFEYFSETQRNKGNFPGRFSGRQFSNSRSEMNVSTLELGDSALYLCASSFVAGGNNEQFFGPGTRLTVL.

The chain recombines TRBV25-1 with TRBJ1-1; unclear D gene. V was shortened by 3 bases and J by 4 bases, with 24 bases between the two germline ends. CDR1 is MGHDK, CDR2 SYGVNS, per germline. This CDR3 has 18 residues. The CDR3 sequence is CASSESTPTREGITEAFF. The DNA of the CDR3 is TGTGCCAGCAGTGAGTCGACCCCAACACGAGAGGGAATCACTGAAGCTTTCTTT.

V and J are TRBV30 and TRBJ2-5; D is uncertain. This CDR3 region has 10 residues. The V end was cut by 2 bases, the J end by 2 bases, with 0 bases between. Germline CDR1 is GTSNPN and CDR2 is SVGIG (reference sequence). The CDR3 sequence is CAWSQETQYF. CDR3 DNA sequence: TGTGCCTGGAGTCAAGAGACCCAGTACTTC.

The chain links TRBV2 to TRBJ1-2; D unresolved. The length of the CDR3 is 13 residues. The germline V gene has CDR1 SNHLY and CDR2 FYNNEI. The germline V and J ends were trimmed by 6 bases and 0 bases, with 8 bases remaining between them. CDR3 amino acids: CASRVTPNYGYTF. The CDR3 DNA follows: TGTGCCAGCAGGGTTACACCTAACTATGGCTACACCTTC.

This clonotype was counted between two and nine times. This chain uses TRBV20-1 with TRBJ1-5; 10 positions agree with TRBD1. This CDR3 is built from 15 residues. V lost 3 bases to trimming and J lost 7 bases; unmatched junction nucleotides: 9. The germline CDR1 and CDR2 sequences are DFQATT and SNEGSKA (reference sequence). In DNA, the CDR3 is TGCAGTGCTAGCATGGGACAGGGGTTTGGACAGCCCCAGCATTTT. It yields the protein CSASMGQGFGQPQHF.

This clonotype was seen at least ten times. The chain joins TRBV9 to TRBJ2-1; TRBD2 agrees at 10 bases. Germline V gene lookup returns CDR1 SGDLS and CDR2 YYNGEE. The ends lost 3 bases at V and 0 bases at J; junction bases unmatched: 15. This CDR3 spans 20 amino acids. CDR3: CASSAPGLAHFQISYNEQFF. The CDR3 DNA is TGTGCCAGCAGCGCGCCGGGACTAGCGCACTTTCAGATCTCCTACAATGAGCAGTTCTTC.

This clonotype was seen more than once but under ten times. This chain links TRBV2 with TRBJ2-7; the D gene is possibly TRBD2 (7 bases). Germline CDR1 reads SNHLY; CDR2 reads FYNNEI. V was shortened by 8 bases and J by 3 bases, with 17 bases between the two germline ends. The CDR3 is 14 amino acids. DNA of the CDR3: TGTGCCAGCGCGAGTAGGGGGGGCTACTACGAGCAGTACTTC. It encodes CASASRGGYYEQYF.

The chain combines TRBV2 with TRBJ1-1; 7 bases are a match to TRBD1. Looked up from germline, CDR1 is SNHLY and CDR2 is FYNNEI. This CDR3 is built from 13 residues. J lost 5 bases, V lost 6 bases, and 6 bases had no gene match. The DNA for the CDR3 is TGTGCCAGCAGGCCGGGACAGCGGACTGAAGCTTTCTTT. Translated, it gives CASRPGQRTEAFF. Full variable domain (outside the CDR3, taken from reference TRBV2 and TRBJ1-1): EPEVTQTPSHQVTQMGQEVILRCVPISNHLYFYWYRQILGQKVEFLVSFYNNEISEKSEIFDDQFSVERPDGSNFTLKIRSTKLEDSAMYFCASRPGQRTEAFFGQGTRLTVV.